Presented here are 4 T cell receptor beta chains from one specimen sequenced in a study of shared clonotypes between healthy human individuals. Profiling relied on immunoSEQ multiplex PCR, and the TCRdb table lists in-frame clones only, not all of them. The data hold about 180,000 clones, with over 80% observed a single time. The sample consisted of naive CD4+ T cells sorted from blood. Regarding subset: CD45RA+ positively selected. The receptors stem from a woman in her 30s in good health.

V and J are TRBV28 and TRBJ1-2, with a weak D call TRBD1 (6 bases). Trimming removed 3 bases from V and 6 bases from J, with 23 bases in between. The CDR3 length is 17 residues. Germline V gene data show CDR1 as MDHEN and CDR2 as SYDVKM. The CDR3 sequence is CASSFDLRGQGTNGYTF. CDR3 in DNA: TGTGCCAGCAGTTTCGATCTCCGGGGGCAGGGGACGAATGGCTACACCTTC.

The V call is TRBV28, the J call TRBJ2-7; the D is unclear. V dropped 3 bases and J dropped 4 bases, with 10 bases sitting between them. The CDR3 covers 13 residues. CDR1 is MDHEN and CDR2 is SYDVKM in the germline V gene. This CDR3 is CASSFNRLYEQYF. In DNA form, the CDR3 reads TGTGCCAGCAGTTTTAACAGATTGTACGAGCAGTACTTC.

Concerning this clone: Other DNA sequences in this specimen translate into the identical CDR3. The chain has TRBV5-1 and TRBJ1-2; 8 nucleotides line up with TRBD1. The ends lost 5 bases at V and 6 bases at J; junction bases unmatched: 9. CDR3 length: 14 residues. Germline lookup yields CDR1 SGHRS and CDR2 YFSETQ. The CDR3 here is CASSLSDRGDGYTF. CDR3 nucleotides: TGCGCCAGCAGTCTCTCCGACAGGGGAGATGGCTACACCTTC.

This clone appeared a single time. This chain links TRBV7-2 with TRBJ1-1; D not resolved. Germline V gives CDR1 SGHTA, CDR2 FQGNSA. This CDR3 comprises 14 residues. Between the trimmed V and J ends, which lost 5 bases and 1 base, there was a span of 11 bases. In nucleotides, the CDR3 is TGTGCCAGCAGCCGACTGAGTCCGAACACTGAAGCTTTCTTT. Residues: CASSRLSPNTEAFF.